The following is a T cell receptor (beta chain) sequence with its context. Its specificity is unknown. This record comes from a study of cytotoxic CD8 clonotypes in ibrutinib-treated CLL. Study context: Response was recorded as partial in 24 patients and complete in 2; at median approximately six years, approximately 15 remained remitted and some 12 had progressed. Study-wide points: Clonality went higher at ibrutinib response and then dropped back toward baseline at progression. Exceeding age-matched healthy donors, baseline clonality also tracked the counts of circulating CD8+ T cells.

The method was immunoSEQ multiplex PCR; TCRdb's version includes in-frame clones alone and lacks a portion of them. The sample has approximately 7,100 clones, roughly 84% seen once. CDR1 GTSNPN and CDR2 SVGIG come from the germline V gene (reference sequence). The CDR3 extends over 15 amino acids. The ends were cut back, 4 bases at V and 0 bases at J, with 13 bases in the middle. This chain uses TRBV30 with TRBJ1-3; D is perhaps TRBD1 (5 bases). This specimen consisted of PBMCs, obtained before ibrutinib treatment. This clonotype was obtained from a human donor with chronic lymphocytic leukemia. The CDR3 sequence: CAWKGRGYSGNTIYF. The CDR3 region has the DNA TGTGCCTGGAAGGGAAGGGGATACTCTGGAAACACCATATATTTT.